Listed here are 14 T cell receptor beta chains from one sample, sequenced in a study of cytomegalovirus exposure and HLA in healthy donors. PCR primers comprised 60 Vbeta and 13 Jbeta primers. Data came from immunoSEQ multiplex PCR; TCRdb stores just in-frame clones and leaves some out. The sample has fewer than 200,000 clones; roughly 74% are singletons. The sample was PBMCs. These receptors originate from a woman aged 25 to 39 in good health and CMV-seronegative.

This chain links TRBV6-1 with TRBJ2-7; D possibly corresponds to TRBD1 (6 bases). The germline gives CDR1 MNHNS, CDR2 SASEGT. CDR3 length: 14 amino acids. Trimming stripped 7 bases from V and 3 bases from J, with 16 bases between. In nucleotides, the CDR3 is TGTGCCAGCACTCCATCCAGGGGAGACTACGAGCAGTACTTC. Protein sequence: CASTPSRGDYEQYF.

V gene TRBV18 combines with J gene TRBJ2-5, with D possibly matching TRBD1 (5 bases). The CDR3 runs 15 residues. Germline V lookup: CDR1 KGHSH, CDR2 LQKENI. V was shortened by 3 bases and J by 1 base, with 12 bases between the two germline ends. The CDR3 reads CASSPRTTSQETQYF. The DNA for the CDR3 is TGTGCCAGCTCACCTCGGACAACCAGCCAAGAGACCCAGTACTTC.

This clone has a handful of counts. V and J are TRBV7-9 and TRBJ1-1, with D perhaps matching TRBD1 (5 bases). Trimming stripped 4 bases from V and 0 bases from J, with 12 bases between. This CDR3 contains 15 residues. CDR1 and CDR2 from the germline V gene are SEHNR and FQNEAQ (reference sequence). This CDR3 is CASSSRVTLNTEAFF. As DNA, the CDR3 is TGTGCCAGCAGCTCCAGGGTGACCTTGAACACTGAAGCTTTCTTT.

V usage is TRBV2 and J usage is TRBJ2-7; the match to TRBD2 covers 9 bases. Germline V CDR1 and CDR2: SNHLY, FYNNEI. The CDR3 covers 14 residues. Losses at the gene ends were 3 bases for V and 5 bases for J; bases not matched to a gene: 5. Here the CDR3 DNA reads TGTGCCAGCAGTGATTTAGCGGGAGCGAACGAGCAGTACTTC. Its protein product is CASSDLAGANEQYF.

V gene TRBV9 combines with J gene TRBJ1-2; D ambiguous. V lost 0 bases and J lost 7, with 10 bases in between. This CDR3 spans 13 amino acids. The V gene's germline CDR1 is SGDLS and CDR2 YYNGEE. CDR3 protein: CASSVVRQFGYTF. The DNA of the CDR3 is TGTGCCAGCAGCGTAGTTCGCCAGTTTGGCTACACCTTC.

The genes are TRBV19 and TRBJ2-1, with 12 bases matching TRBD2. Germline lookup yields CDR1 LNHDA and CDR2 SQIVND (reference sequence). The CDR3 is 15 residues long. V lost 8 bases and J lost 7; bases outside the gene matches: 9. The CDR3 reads CASCETSGSGNEQFF. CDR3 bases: TGTGCCAGTTGTGAGACTAGCGGGAGTGGTAATGAGCAGTTCTTC. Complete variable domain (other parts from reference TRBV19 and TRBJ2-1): DGGITQSPKYLFRKEGQNVTLSCEQNLNHDAMYWYRQDPGQGLRLIYYSQIVNDFQKGDIAEGYSVSREKKESFPLTVTSAQKNPTAFYLCASCETSGSGNEQFFGPGTRLTVL.

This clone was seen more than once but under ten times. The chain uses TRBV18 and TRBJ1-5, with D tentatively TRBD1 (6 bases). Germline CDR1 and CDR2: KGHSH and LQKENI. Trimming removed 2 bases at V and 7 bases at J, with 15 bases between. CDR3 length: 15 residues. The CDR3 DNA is TGTGCCAGCTCACCATCGTCGGGGGGCGGCCAGCCCCAGCATTTT. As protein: CASSPSSGGGQPQHF.

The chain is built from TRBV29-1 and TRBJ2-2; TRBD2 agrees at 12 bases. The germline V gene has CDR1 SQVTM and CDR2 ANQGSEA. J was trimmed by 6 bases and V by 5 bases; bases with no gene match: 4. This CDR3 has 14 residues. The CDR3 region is CSVLTSGGAGELFF. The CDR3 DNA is TGCAGCGTTCTGACTAGCGGGGGAGCCGGGGAGCTGTTTTTT.

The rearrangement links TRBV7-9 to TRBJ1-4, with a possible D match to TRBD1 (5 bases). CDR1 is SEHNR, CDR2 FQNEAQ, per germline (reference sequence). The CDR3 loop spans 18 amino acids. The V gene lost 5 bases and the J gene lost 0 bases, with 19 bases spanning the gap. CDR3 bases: TGTGCCAGCAGCCCGGCTTTCGGGGGGATCGCAACTAATGAAAAACTGTTTTTT. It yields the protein CASSPAFGGIATNEKLFF.

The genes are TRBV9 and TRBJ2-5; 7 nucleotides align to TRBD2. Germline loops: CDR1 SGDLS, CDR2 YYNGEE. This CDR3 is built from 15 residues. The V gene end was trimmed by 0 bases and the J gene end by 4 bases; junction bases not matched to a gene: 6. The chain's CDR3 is CASSVAGGVGETQYF. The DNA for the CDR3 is TGTGCCAGCAGCGTAGCGGGAGGAGTAGGAGAGACCCAGTACTTC.

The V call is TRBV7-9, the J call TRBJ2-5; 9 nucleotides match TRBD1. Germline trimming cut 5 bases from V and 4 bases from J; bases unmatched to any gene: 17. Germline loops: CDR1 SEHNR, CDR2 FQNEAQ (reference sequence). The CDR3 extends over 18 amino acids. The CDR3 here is CASSPGYAGTGLRETQYF. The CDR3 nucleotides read TGTGCCAGCAGCCCTGGTTACGCCGGGACAGGGCTCCGAGAGACCCAGTACTTC.

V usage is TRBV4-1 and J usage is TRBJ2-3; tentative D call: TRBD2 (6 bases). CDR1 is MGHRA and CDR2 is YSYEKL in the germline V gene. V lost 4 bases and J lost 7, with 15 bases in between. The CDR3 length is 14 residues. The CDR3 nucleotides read TGCGCCAGCAGCCTCGAGGGGACTCGTCATACGCAGTATTTT. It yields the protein CASSLEGTRHTQYF.

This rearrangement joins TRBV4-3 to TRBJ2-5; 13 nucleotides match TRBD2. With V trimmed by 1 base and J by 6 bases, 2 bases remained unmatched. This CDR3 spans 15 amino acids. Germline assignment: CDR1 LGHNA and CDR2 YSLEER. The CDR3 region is CASSQGLAGGQTQYF. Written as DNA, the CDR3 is TGCGCCAGCAGCCAAGGACTAGCGGGAGGACAGACCCAGTACTTC.

The CDR3 DNA reads as TGTGCCAGCAGCTATGGGAGAGACGGCGGAGGAACTGAAGCTTTCTTT. It yields the protein CASSYGRDGGGTEAFF. This sequence joins TRBV7-6 and TRBJ1-1; D unclear. Germline V gene lookup returns CDR1 SGHVS and CDR2 FNYEAQ. V shed 4 bases and J shed 5 bases, with 20 bases lying between them. The CDR3 has 16 amino acids.